These 2 T cell receptor beta chains were all obtained from the same sample, sequenced in a study of blood T cell repertoires in COVID-19. Some clones are missing from TCRdb's copy, which holds only in-frame ones; the method was immunoSEQ multiplex PCR. The sample has 250,000 or so clones, 70% to 90% seen once. The sequenced sample consisted of peripheral blood. These receptors came from a man aged 45-65 years with acute or convalescent COVID-19.

This chain uses TRBV9 with TRBJ2-2; 12 positions agree with TRBD2. Trimming cost V 3 bases and J 2 bases; bases outside gene matches: 5. Per the germline V gene, CDR1 is SGDLS and CDR2 is YYNGEE. The CDR3 totals 17 residues. This CDR3 reads CASSESTSGSNTGELFF. The CDR3 DNA reads TGTGCCAGCAGCGAGTCGACTAGCGGGAGCAACACCGGGGAGCTGTTTTTT.

V is TRBV28 and J is TRBJ2-3; TRBD2 might be the D (6 bases). CDR1 and CDR2 from the germline V gene are MDHEN and SYDVKM. The CDR3 extends over 14 amino acids. Trimming cost V 5 bases and J 6 bases, with 15 bases left between them. CDR3 sequence: CASSPGTRLDTQYF. CDR3 bases: TGTGCCAGCAGTCCGGGGACTCGCCTCGATACGCAGTATTTT.